This TCR beta chain was profiled in a study of blood T cell repertoires in COVID-19. Study-level information: The United States, Italy and Spain provided the acute and convalescent COVID-19 samples.

In the source study's methods: Researchers report that nucleated cell counts were estimated from reference gene primer amplification. The protocol was immunoSEQ multiplex PCR, while the TCRdb copy is restricted to in-frame clones and leaves out a portion. The V and J calls and the clone size are those of that table, but D and trimming were determined from the DNA. The sample lists around 170,000 clones, 88% occurring once. V shed 6 bases and J 6 bases; nucleotides not matched to a gene: 15. This CDR3 has 16 amino acids. The germline V gene has CDR1 LNHDA and CDR2 SQIVND (reference sequence). J is TRBJ1-2 and V is TRBV19; TRBD1 matches at 8 bases. The clonotype comes from a man aged 60 to 69 with acute or convalescent COVID-19. The sample consisted of peripheral blood. The CDR3 is CASSLDRGGGRDGYTF. The CDR3 bases are TGTGCCAGTAGCCTCGACAGGGGAGGAGGGCGGGATGGCTACACCTTC.